This TCR beta chain was sequenced for a study of CD8 T cells in ankylosing spondylitis. Study conclusions and caveats: Peripheral blood held disease-linked clones only at relatively low frequency, and these were CD8+. Characteristic of ankylosing spondylitis blood, it appeared, was a TCR beta motif comprising roughly eight highly homologous variants. Reports of some motif variants in reactive arthritis synovial fluid and blood predate this one.

It was by quantitative 5'-RACE with molecular barcodes that TCR beta libraries were made. TCRdb re-derived calls from the 5' RACE reads in MiXCR, one entry per CDR3 protein. Found here are fewer than 400,000 distinct CDR3 sequences, roughly 8% of them singletons; the top ten hold about 14%. This clonotype was observed a few times. Antigen specificity is unknown. CDR1 and CDR2 from the germline V gene are SQVTM and ANQGSEA. V lost 5 bases and J lost 2; bases outside the gene matches: 6. CDR3 length: 13 amino acids. Sample: blood, either unsorted or a sorted T cell fraction (not recorded which). The V call is TRBV29-1, the J call TRBJ2-7; 7 bases align to TRBD1. The clonotype originates from a male donor with ankylosing spondylitis. The CDR3 DNA is TGCAGCGTTAGGTGGACAGGCACCTACGAGCAGTACTTC. It is translated as CSVRWTGTYEQYF.